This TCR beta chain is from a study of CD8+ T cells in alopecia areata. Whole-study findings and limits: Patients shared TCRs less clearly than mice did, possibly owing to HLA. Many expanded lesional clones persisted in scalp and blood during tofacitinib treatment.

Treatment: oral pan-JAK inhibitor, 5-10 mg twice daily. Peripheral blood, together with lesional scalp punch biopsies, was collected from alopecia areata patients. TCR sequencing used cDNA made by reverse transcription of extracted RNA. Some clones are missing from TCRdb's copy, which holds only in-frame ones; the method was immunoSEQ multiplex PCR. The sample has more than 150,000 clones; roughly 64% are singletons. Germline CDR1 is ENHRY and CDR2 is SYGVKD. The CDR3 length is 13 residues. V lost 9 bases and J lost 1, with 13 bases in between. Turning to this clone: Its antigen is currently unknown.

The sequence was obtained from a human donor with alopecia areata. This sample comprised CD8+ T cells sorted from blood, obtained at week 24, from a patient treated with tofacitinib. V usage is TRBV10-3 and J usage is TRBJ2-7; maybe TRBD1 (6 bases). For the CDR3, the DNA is TGTGCCATATTAAACAGGGAGTCCTACGAGCAGTACTTC. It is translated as CAILNRESYEQYF.